The 28 T cell receptor beta chains below all came from one sample that was sequenced in a study of blood T cell repertoires in COVID-19. Assay: immunoSEQ multiplex PCR; the TCRdb copy retains only in-frame clones and omits some. The sample lists more than 110,000 clones, 85% occurring once. The sequencing input was peripheral blood. These receptors were collected from a man aged 45-65 years with acute or convalescent COVID-19.

This clone was seen only once. The rearrangement uses TRBV28 and TRBJ2-4; tentatively, D is TRBD2 (6 bases). Trimming cost V 7 bases and J 1 base, with 14 bases left between them. The CDR3 covers 15 residues. Germline loops: CDR1 MDHEN, CDR2 SYDVKM. CDR3 residues: CASNPYSGAKNIQYF. In nucleotides, the CDR3 is TGTGCCAGCAATCCCTACAGCGGGGCCAAAAACATTCAGTACTTC.

The chain couples TRBV10-2 to TRBJ1-5, with D perhaps TRBD1 (5 bases). Trimming removed 8 bases at V and 5 bases at J, with 16 bases between. Germline CDR1 WSHSY, CDR2 SAAADI. This CDR3 has 14 residues. CDR3 amino acids: CASQRTGGHQPQHF. The CDR3 DNA reads as TGCGCCAGCCAACGTACAGGTGGGCATCAGCCCCAGCATTTT.

The rearrangement joins TRBV14 to TRBJ1-1, with D unclear. The germline V gene encodes CDR1 SGHDN and CDR2 FVKESK. The CDR3 sequence is 13 residues long. Between the trimmed V and J ends, which lost 0 bases and 4 bases, there was a span of 6 bases. In nucleotides, the CDR3 is TGTGCCAGCAGCCAAGAAAGGAGCACTGAAGCTTTCTTT. Translating it yields CASSQERSTEAFF.

V usage is TRBV18 and J usage is TRBJ1-1; 7 bases map to TRBD1. Per the germline V gene, CDR1 is KGHSH and CDR2 is LQKENI. The ends lost 6 bases at V and 0 bases at J; junction bases unmatched: 4. The CDR3 is 14 residues long. In DNA, the CDR3 is TGTGCCAGCTCTCCTACAGGGGTGAACACTGAAGCTTTCTTT. Protein: CASSPTGVNTEAFF.

The chain couples TRBV18 to TRBJ2-1; 9 bases align to TRBD2. Germline loops: CDR1 KGHSH, CDR2 LQKENI. The CDR3 contains 14 residues. Trimming at V came to 2 bases and at J to 9 bases, leaving 5 bases not matched to a gene. The CDR3 sequence: CASSPDSGGGEQFF. Written as DNA, the CDR3 is TGTGCCAGCTCACCAGATAGCGGGGGCGGTGAGCAGTTCTTC.

The chain carries TRBV20-1 and TRBJ1-3; 8 bases line up with TRBD1. Trimming took 3 bases from V and 0 from J; bases not matched to a gene: 10. Looked up from germline, CDR1 is DFQATT and CDR2 is SNEGSKA (reference sequence). The CDR3 totals 17 residues. The CDR3 is CSASFQGAFLSGNTIYF. As DNA, the CDR3 is TGCAGTGCTAGTTTTCAGGGGGCCTTTCTCTCTGGAAACACCATATATTTT.

The J gene is TRBJ1-6, the V gene TRBV15, with 7 bases lining up with TRBD1. The length of the CDR3 is 15 residues. Germline lookup yields CDR1 LNHNV and CDR2 YYDKDF (reference sequence). With 0 bases clipped from V and 7 bases from J, the junction kept 3 bases outside the gene matches. CDR3 in DNA: TGTGCCACCAGCAGAGAAGGGGGCACCAATTCACCCCTCCACTTT. Translated, it gives CATSREGGTNSPLHF.

This clone was found once. The V call is TRBV7-2, the J call TRBJ1-2, with TRBD1 as a possible D gene (6 bases). Trimming removed 0 bases from V and 7 bases from J, with 15 bases in between. The CDR3 runs to 15 residues. Looked up from germline, CDR1 is SGHTA and CDR2 is FQGNSA. The chain's CDR3 is CASSLAGTLAGGYTF. The DNA for the CDR3 is TGTGCCAGCAGCTTAGCGGGGACATTGGCGGGTGGCTACACCTTC.

This clone was counted at least ten times. The rearrangement joins TRBV7-6 to TRBJ2-7; the D gene is possibly TRBD1 (5 bases). This CDR3 contains 15 residues. Trimming removed 0 bases at V and 0 bases at J, with 9 bases between. CDR1 SGHVS and CDR2 FNYEAQ come from the germline V gene. Here the CDR3 reads CASSLAGRASYEQYF. CDR3 nucleotides: TGTGCCAGCAGCTTAGCGGGCAGGGCCTCCTACGAGCAGTACTTC.

The DNA of the CDR3 is TGTGCCAGCAGCTTGGGGGGACTAGCGGGGGAAGAGCAGTACTTC. Amino acid sequence: CASSLGGLAGEEQYF. The chain links TRBV5-4 to TRBJ2-7; 14 bases are shared with TRBD2. The length of the CDR3 is 15 residues. Germline assignment: CDR1 SGHNT and CDR2 YYREEE (reference sequence). The V gene end was trimmed by 0 bases and the J gene end by 7 bases; junction bases not matched to a gene: 3.

The rearrangement uses TRBV5-4 and TRBJ1-6, with D maybe TRBD1 (5 bases). The V end lost 4 bases, the J end lost 9 bases, and 14 bases lay between the germline ends. The CDR3 contains 14 residues. The germline V gene has CDR1 SGHNT and CDR2 YYREEE (reference sequence). The CDR3 DNA follows: TGTGCCAGCAGCACCGGCAGGGAGGTTTCACCCCTCCACTTT. This translates into CASSTGREVSPLHF.

The rearrangement links TRBV28 to TRBJ1-6; a weak D match, TRBD1 (5 bases). V was shortened by 3 bases and J by 15 bases, with 12 bases between the two germline ends. Germline CDR1 MDHEN, CDR2 SYDVKM. The CDR3 consists of 12 residues. The CDR3 protein is CASSLGQPGLHF. CDR3 in DNA: TGTGCCAGCAGTTTGGGGCAGCCGGGCCTCCACTTT.

The chain links TRBV19 to TRBJ1-6; D ambiguous. Germline V gene data show CDR1 as LNHDA and CDR2 as SQIVND (reference sequence). The CDR3 sequence is 15 residues long. V was shortened by 3 bases and J by 0 bases, with 6 bases between the two germline ends. In nucleotides, the CDR3 is TGTGCCAGTAGTATGGGGAGCTCCTATAATTCACCCCTCCACTTT. Residues: CASSMGSSYNSPLHF.

The chain uses TRBV28 and TRBJ2-7, with 10 bases aligning to TRBD1. The CDR3 covers 16 residues. V shed 7 bases and J 5 bases; nucleotides not matched to a gene: 14. The germline V gene encodes CDR1 MDHEN and CDR2 SYDVKM. CDR3 in amino acids: CASTTWATGGGHEQYF. The CDR3 bases are TGTGCCAGCACCACCTGGGCGACAGGGGGCGGACACGAGCAGTACTTC.

V and J are TRBV19 and TRBJ1-1; 11 bases fit TRBD1. This CDR3 has 18 amino acids. Germline CDR1 is LNHDA and CDR2 is SQIVND (reference sequence). The trim removed 6 bases at V and 6 bases at J, leaving 18 bases unmatched. As DNA, the CDR3 is TGTGCCAGTAGATCTCCGGGTGGGGTCGGGACAGGGGGATCTGAAGCTTTCTTT. Its translation: CASRSPGGVGTGGSEAFF.

This chain joins TRBV5-6 and TRBJ1-2, with a weak D call TRBD1 (5 bases). The length of the CDR3 is 17 residues. V was clipped by 0 bases and J by 2 bases, with 17 bases between them. Per the germline V gene, CDR1 is SGHDT and CDR2 is YYEEEE. CDR3 loop: CASSLVEGSRQNYGYTF. The CDR3, as DNA: TGTGCCAGCAGCTTGGTGGAGGGGTCTCGTCAAAACTATGGCTACACCTTC. The whole variable domain, remainder taken from reference TRBV5-6 and TRBJ1-2, is DAGVTQSPTHLIKTRGQQVTLRCSPKSGHDTVSWYQQALGQGPQFIFQYYEEEERQRGNFPDRFSGHQFPNYSSELNVNALLLGDSALYLCASSLVEGSRQNYGYTFGSGTRLTVV.

Remarks on this clone: The junction does not match germline at one end; this may be a read error. The sample has other DNA sequences that encode this CDR3 too. The rearrangement links TRBV9 to TRBJ2-3; 8 nucleotides agree with TRBD1. Germline CDR1 and CDR2: SGDLS and YYNGEE. The CDR3 spans 17 residues. CDR3: CASSAGQGRASTDTQYF. CDR3 coding DNA: TGTGCCAGCAGCGCAGGACAGGGACGGGCTAGCACAGATACACAGTATTTT.

This sequence joins TRBV11-2 and TRBJ2-1, with D possibly TRBD2 on 5 matching bases. Germline values: CDR1 SGHAT, CDR2 FQNNGV. The V end lost 2 bases, the J end lost 10 bases, and 15 bases lay between the germline ends. The CDR3 spans 14 residues. This CDR3 is CASSLYRASIEQFF. The CDR3 nucleotides read TGTGCCAGCAGCTTATACCGAGCTAGCATAGAGCAGTTCTTC.

The chain carries TRBV20-1 and TRBJ2-1; either TRBD1 or TRBD2 may fit D (5 bases each). Trimming took 4 bases from V and 10 from J, leaving 14 bases between them. The CDR3 runs 12 residues. The germline V gene encodes CDR1 DFQATT and CDR2 SNEGSKA (reference sequence). The DNA of the CDR3 is TGCAGTGCTATTGACAGCGGCAAAGAGCAGTTCTTC. Translating it yields CSAIDSGKEQFF.

The rearrangement links TRBV12-5 to TRBJ1-3, with 8 positions matching TRBD1. Germline V CDR1 and CDR2: LGHNT, FRNRAP. Germline trimming cut 6 bases from V and 1 base from J; bases unmatched to any gene: 8. The CDR3 spans 16 residues. The CDR3 loop reads CASGPDRGLSGNTIYF. In nucleotides, the CDR3 is TGTGCTAGTGGCCCCGACAGGGGACTTTCTGGAAACACCATATATTTT.

V is TRBV2 and J is TRBJ2-7; tentatively, D is TRBD2 (6 bases). The V end was cut by 7 bases, the J end by 0 bases, with 10 bases between. In germline, CDR1 is SNHLY, CDR2 FYNNEI. This CDR3 has 13 amino acids. DNA of the CDR3: TGTGCCAGCACGGAGGGATACTCCTACGAGCAGTACTTC. Translated, it gives CASTEGYSYEQYF.

The V and J genes are TRBV5-1 and TRBJ1-2; TRBD1 matches at 8 bases. This CDR3 has 13 amino acids. Germline assignment: CDR1 SGHRS and CDR2 YFSETQ. V lost 0 bases and J lost 8; bases outside the gene matches: 3. CDR3 DNA sequence: TGCGCCAGCAGCTTGGGGACAGGGTTCGGCTACACCTTC. Amino acid sequence: CASSLGTGFGYTF.

The chain carries TRBV7-9 and TRBJ2-3, with 7 nucleotides matching TRBD1. With V trimmed by 5 bases and J by 8 bases, 10 bases remained unmatched. The CDR3 contains 14 residues. Germline assignment: CDR1 SEHNR and CDR2 FQNEAQ (reference sequence). CDR3 in amino acids: CASSQDRTRGTQYF. As DNA, the CDR3 is TGTGCCAGCAGCCAGGACAGGACCCGAGGTACGCAGTATTTT.

The J gene is TRBJ1-1, the V gene TRBV6-6; TRBD1 is a possible D gene (5 bases). This CDR3 is built from 12 residues. The germline V gene encodes CDR1 MNHNY and CDR2 SVGAGI (reference sequence). The ends were cut back, 7 bases at V and 1 base at J, with 7 bases in the middle. In DNA, the CDR3 is TGTGCCAGCAAAACAGGGAACACTGAAGCTTTCTTT. Residues: CASKTGNTEAFF.

The chain combines TRBV5-1 with TRBJ2-5; TRBD1 matches at 10 bases. V lost 0 bases, J lost 1 base, and 12 bases stayed unmatched. In germline, CDR1 is SGHRS, CDR2 YFSETQ. This CDR3 contains 19 residues. CDR3 bases: TGCGCCAGCAGCTTGGCCGGGGACAGGGGTTCCTCCTTCCAAGAGACCCAGTACTTC. This encodes CASSLAGDRGSSFQETQYF.

The chain joins TRBV6-6 to TRBJ1-5, with a possible D match to TRBD1 (6 bases). The germline V and J ends were trimmed by 4 bases and 4 bases, with 11 bases remaining between them. This CDR3 has 14 amino acids. Germline CDR1 and CDR2: MNHNY and SVGAGI (reference sequence). CDR3 loop: CASSWDKTNQPQHF. The CDR3 bases are TGTGCCAGCAGTTGGGACAAGACAAATCAGCCCCAGCATTTT.

This sequence joins TRBV4-1 and TRBJ1-5, with 7 bases identical to TRBD1. Losses at the gene ends were 4 bases for V and 3 bases for J; bases not matched to a gene: 6. The germline CDR1 and CDR2 sequences are MGHRA and YSYEKL. The CDR3 covers 15 residues. The CDR3 nucleotides read TGCGCCAGCAGCCCCTCAGGGGGGATCAATCAGCCCCAGCATTTT. Residues: CASSPSGGINQPQHF.

The V call is TRBV5-6, the J call TRBJ2-7; 8 nucleotides align to TRBD1. The CDR3 consists of 14 residues. Trimming cost V 0 bases and J 3 bases; bases outside gene matches: 2. Germline CDR1 is SGHDT and CDR2 is YYEEEE. The CDR3 sequence: CASSLGTGFYEQYF. In nucleotides, the CDR3 is TGTGCCAGCAGCTTGGGGACAGGGTTCTACGAGCAGTACTTC.